The present entry profiles one T cell receptor beta chain with its context. The age range of participants was about 18 to 90 years, with residence in about two dozen US areas. Clones were sequenced by immunoSEQ multiplex PCR, and TCRdb holds only the in-frame ones, with some missing. The sample yields around 180,000 clones, nearly 90% seen once. The length of the CDR3 is 13 residues. Trimming stripped 5 bases from V and 0 bases from J, with 6 bases between. Germline V gives CDR1 ENHRY, CDR2 SYGVKD. This specimen comes from a study of blood T cell repertoires in COVID-19. Across the study: T cells, B-cell-depleted T cells, or PBMCs supplied cDNA or gDNA.

The chain carries TRBV10-3 and TRBJ2-3, with D perhaps matching TRBD2 (5 bases). This receptor was obtained from a woman in her thirties or forties with acute COVID-19. The sequenced material came from PBMCs or T cells enriched from blood (not recorded which). The CDR3 protein is CAISPGSTDTQYF. The DNA of the CDR3 is TGTGCCATCAGTCCGGGGAGCACAGATACGCAGTATTTT.